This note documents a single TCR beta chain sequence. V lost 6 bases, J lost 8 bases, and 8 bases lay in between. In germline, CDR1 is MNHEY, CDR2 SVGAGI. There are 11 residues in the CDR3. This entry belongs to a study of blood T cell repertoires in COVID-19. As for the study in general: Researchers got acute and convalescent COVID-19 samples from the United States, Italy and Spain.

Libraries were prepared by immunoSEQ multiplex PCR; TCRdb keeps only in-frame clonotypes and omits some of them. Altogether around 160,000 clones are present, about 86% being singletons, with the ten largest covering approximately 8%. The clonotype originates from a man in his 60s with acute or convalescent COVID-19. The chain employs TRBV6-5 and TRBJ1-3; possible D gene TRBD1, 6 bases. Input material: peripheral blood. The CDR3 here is CASSTGYTIYF. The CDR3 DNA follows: TGTGCCAGCAGCACAGGGTACACCATATATTTT.